A selection of T cell receptor beta chains follows, all from one sample in a study of T cells in Graves' hyperthyroidism and ophthalmopathy. Each CDR3 protein is one row after TCRdb ran MiXCR on the multiplex PCR reads. The data hold around 250,000 distinct CDR3 sequences, with roughly 15% observed a single time. Specimen: blood. The receptors derive from a woman aged 40 to 50 with Graves' hyperthyroidism that later progressed to Graves' ophthalmopathy. CDR3s include the opening cysteine and the closing phenylalanine or tryptophan.

TRBV4-1	TRBJ1-1	CASSPGQGPNTEAFF
TRBV28	TRBJ2-1	CASQSGLLYNEQFF
TRBV4-1	TRBJ2-1	CASGTSGIDEQFF
TRBV5-6	TRBJ2-5	CASSLVRQGALSQETQYF
TRBV20-1	TRBJ1-2	CSARRTGGNYGYTF
TRBV19	TRBJ1-5	CASSPGTGFQPQHF
TRBV27	TRBJ2-2	CASSDTGTGELFF
TRBV9	TRBJ2-5	CASSVLAGGPETQYF
TRBV24-1	TRBJ2-3	CATSEGQMSTDTQYF
TRBV20-1	TRBJ2-3	CSASRGLAASTDTQYF
TRBV6-5	TRBJ2-4	CASSYPLAGGPPSENIQYF
TRBV4-1	TRBJ2-7	CASSQVNTFSSEQYF
TRBV7-3	TRBJ2-7	CASSLNVGSPYEQYF
TRBV7-2	TRBJ2-7	CASSLTGEGEQYF
TRBV12-3/TRBV12-4	TRBJ2-4	CASSVRGGQKNIQYF
TRBV15	TRBJ2-3	CATSRDFGQGGPYF
TRBV6-1	TRBJ2-7	CASSEYGYEQYF
TRBV18	TRBJ2-3	CASSPPRTSSTDTQYF
TRBV12-3/TRBV12-4	TRBJ2-1	CASRPPWREAFNEQFF
TRBV18	TRBJ2-7	CASSLRGPSYEQYF
TRBV7-9	TRBJ2-7	CASSSSSGPYEQYF
TRBV6-6	TRBJ2-3	CASSYSSRDSTDTQYF
TRBV12-3/TRBV12-4	TRBJ2-7	CASQYGGTGAYEQYF
TRBV20-1	TRBJ2-7	CSALNYEQYF
TRBV11-2	TRBJ2-7	CASSLGGHHIYEQYF
TRBV27	TRBJ1-2	CASSPTVGHDGYTF
TRBV28	TRBJ2-3	CAFVGGRTDTQYF
TRBV5-1	TRBJ2-3	CASSFVLAGDTQYF
TRBV6-1	TRBJ2-1	CASSTTTNEQFF
TRBV6-1	TRBJ2-7	CASGQGPTYEQYF
TRBV20-1	TRBJ2-7	CSAGRARRGAYEQYF
TRBV3-1	TRBJ1-1	CASSLGGLITEAFF
TRBV19	TRBJ2-5	CASSTDQETQYF
TRBV20-1	TRBJ2-7	CSAGTETYEQYF
TRBV11-3	TRBJ2-2	CASSLVLTGELFF
TRBV28	TRBJ1-6	CASSVTGFYNSPLHF
TRBV2	TRBJ2-1	CASREDRGSHNEQFF
TRBV7-3	TRBJ2-1	CASSLTFSASSYNEQFF
TRBV11-2	TRBJ1-2	CASSFKGLGYTF
TRBV6-6	TRBJ2-1	CASSYPPTGRAYNEQFF
TRBV10-3	TRBJ2-6	CAISDEGPGANVLTF
TRBV11-1	TRBJ2-7	CASSLGLDPYEQYF
TRBV29-1	TRBJ2-5	CSVPLATEETQYF
TRBV7-2	TRBJ2-7	CASSLSQGYEQYF
TRBV5-8	TRBJ2-4	CASRQTGTAKNIQYF
TRBV19	TRBJ1-1	CASSTRNTEAFF
TRBV20-1	TRBJ1-2	CSARWTEGGYGYTF
TRBV11-1	TRBJ2-3	CASSWGGASGTDTQYF
TRBV20-1	TRBJ2-7	CSARMQGLAGEQYF
TRBV9	TRBJ2-2	CASSDGLAGTNTGELFF
TRBV4-1	TRBJ2-7	CASSQEPRQSYEQYF